The 21 T cell receptor beta chains below come from one sample, sequenced in a study of T cell responses to AZD1222 COVID-19 vaccine. Sequencing was performed with immunoSEQ multiplex PCR; in TCRdb, only in-frame clones are kept and a portion is missing. The sample records around 79,000 clones, roughly 87% being singletons. Sequencing was performed on peripheral blood, taken on day 0 of AZD1222 vaccination. These receptors were collected from an adult in good health.

The V gene is TRBV7-2, the J gene TRBJ1-1; D gene ambiguous. Germline V gene lookup returns CDR1 SGHTA and CDR2 FQGNSA. This CDR3 is 14 amino acids long. Between the trimmed V and J ends, which lost 10 bases and 3 bases, there was a span of 18 bases. CDR3 sequence reads: CATRPGQTDTEAFF. CDR3 in DNA: TGTGCCACCCGCCCCGGGCAGACGGACACTGAAGCTTTCTTT.

This rearrangement joins TRBV19 to TRBJ1-1; 7 bases agree with TRBD1. With V trimmed by 6 bases and J by 0 bases, 7 bases remained unmatched. The length of the CDR3 is 15 residues. Looked up from germline, CDR1 is LNHDA and CDR2 is SQIVND (reference sequence). CDR3 in amino acids: CASSSRQGMNTEAFF. Written as DNA, the CDR3 is TGTGCCAGTAGCTCTCGACAGGGAATGAACACTGAAGCTTTCTTT.

The chain recombines TRBV7-2 with TRBJ1-1, with a tentative D call TRBD1 (5 bases). The CDR3 has 14 residues. V was pared by 4 bases and J by 5 bases, with 14 bases between. CDR1 is SGHTA and CDR2 is FQGNSA in the germline V gene. CDR3 amino acids: CASSSTQGITEAFF. Written as DNA, the CDR3 is TGTGCCAGCAGCTCCACCCAGGGTATTACTGAAGCTTTCTTT.

This rearrangement joins TRBV7-3 to TRBJ2-2, with 9 positions matching TRBD1. Germline lookup yields CDR1 SGHTA and CDR2 FQGTGA. Trimming removed 5 bases from V and 1 base from J; junction bases left unmatched: 5. CDR3 length: 16 residues. The CDR3 sequence: CASSVQGAWNTGELFF. The CDR3 nucleotides are TGTGCCAGCAGCGTACAGGGGGCCTGGAACACCGGGGAGCTGTTTTTT.

This clone appeared a single time. The rearrangement uses TRBV7-9 and TRBJ1-1, with a weak D call TRBD1 (6 bases). Trimming took off 9 bases at V and 1 base at J, with 18 bases between the two ends. The CDR3 is 15 residues long. Germline CDR1 reads SEHNR; CDR2 reads FQNEAQ (reference sequence). In DNA form, the CDR3 reads TGTGCCAGGACAGGTCTTCTAAACGGGAACACTGAAGCTTTCTTT. Translation: CARTGLLNGNTEAFF. Full variable domain (rest looked up from reference TRBV7-9 and TRBJ1-1): DTGVSQNPRHKITKRGQNVTFRCDPISEHNRLYWYRQTLGQGPEFLTYFQNEAQLEKSRLLSDRFSAERPKGSFSTLEIQRTEQGDSAMYLCARTGLLNGNTEAFFGQGTRLTVV.

This rearrangement joins TRBV28 to TRBJ1-1; possible D gene TRBD1, 6 bases. The germline V and J ends were trimmed by 4 bases and 6 bases, with 18 bases remaining between them. The CDR3 is 15 residues long. CDR1 and CDR2 from the germline V gene are MDHEN and SYDVKM. For the CDR3, the DNA is TGTGCCAGCAGTTGGGGGGACACCCTGGGCGCTGAAGCTTTCTTT. It specifies CASSWGDTLGAEAFF.

J is TRBJ1-1 and V is TRBV11-2, with a weak D call TRBD1 (5 bases). V was cut by 5 bases and J by 5 bases, with 12 bases left in between. Germline V gives CDR1 SGHAT, CDR2 FQNNGV. The CDR3 extends over 13 amino acids. The CDR3 is CASSPLGVTEAFF. DNA for the CDR3: TGTGCCAGCAGCCCCCTGGGGGTGACTGAAGCTTTCTTT.

The V gene is TRBV20-1, the J gene TRBJ2-7, with 9 bases that match TRBD2. The CDR3 consists of 14 residues. With V trimmed by 3 bases and J by 3 bases, 6 bases remained unmatched. CDR1 and CDR2 from the germline V gene are DFQATT and SNEGSKA (reference sequence). Here the CDR3 reads CSASEQREVYEQYF. CDR3 sequence (DNA): TGCAGTGCTAGTGAACAGCGGGAGGTCTACGAGCAGTACTTC.

The chain combines TRBV27 with TRBJ2-3, with 7 bases lining up with TRBD2. The CDR3 is 14 amino acids. The V and J ends lost 2 bases and 4 bases, in that order; junction bases with no gene match: 3. The germline CDR1 and CDR2 sequences are MNHEY and SMNVEV (reference sequence). The CDR3 nucleotides are TGTGCCAGCAGTTTAGGGGAGGGCCCAGATACGCAGTATTTT. Residues: CASSLGEGPDTQYF.

This chain joins TRBV29-1 and TRBJ1-3; TRBD1 is a possible D gene (6 bases). The CDR3 runs 13 residues. V shed 5 bases and J shed 0 bases, with 8 bases lying between them. Germline CDR1 and CDR2: SQVTM and ANQGSEA. CDR3 loop: CSVQGLSGNTIYF. The CDR3 region has the DNA TGCAGCGTTCAGGGGCTCTCTGGAAACACCATATATTTT.

V gene TRBV19 combines with J gene TRBJ2-6; D could derive from TRBD1 or TRBD2 (5 bases each). This CDR3 region has 17 residues. CDR1 is LNHDA, CDR2 SQIVND, per germline (reference sequence). V shed 4 bases and J shed 0 bases, with 13 bases lying between them. This CDR3 reads CASSNRDGDSGANVLTF. In DNA form, the CDR3 reads TGTGCCAGTAGTAACCGGGACGGAGACTCTGGGGCCAACGTCCTGACTTTC.

The J gene is TRBJ1-2, the V gene TRBV7-2; D unclear. CDR3 length equals 13 residues. V shed 1 base and J shed 7 bases, with 10 bases lying between them. Looked up from germline, CDR1 is SGHTA and CDR2 is FQGNSA. CDR3 amino acids: CASSLGPLGGYTF. CDR3 nucleotides: TGTGCCAGCAGCTTAGGTCCCCTGGGTGGCTACACCTTC.

This chain connects TRBV28 to TRBJ2-7; D possibly uses TRBD1 or TRBD2 (5 bases each). Germline V gene data show CDR1 as MDHEN and CDR2 as SYDVKM. This CDR3 region has 14 residues. CDR3 DNA: TGTCCCTTCCGGGGACCCAGCTTCTCCTACGAGCAGTACTTC. Translation: CPFRGPSFSYEQYF. Drawing the rest from reference TRBV28 and TRBJ2-7, the complete variable domain is DVKVTQSSRYLVKRTGEKVFLECVQDMDHENMFWYRQDPGLGLRLIYFSYDVKMKEKGDIPEGYSVSREKKERFSLILESASTNQTSMYLCPFRGPSFSYEQYFGPGTRLTVT.

Only a few counts were recorded for this clone. The chain has TRBV19 and TRBJ1-6; TRBD1 matches 7 bases. The germline V gene has CDR1 LNHDA and CDR2 SQIVND (reference sequence). This CDR3 contains 16 residues. Germline trimming cut 3 bases from V and 9 bases from J; bases unmatched to any gene: 11. CDR3: CASSMATGMQSSPLHF. The CDR3 DNA sequence: TGTGCCAGTAGTATGGCGACAGGGATGCAAAGTTCACCCCTCCACTTT.

Only a few counts were recorded for this clone. The V call is TRBV7-2, the J call TRBJ1-5, with no clear D. The length of the CDR3 is 13 residues. Between the trimmed V and J ends, which lost 5 bases and 2 bases, there was a span of 7 bases. Germline V gene data show CDR1 as SGHTA and CDR2 as FQGNSA. CDR3 in amino acids: CASSPRGNQPQHF. The CDR3 DNA reads as TGTGCCAGCAGCCCCCGCGGCAATCAGCCCCAGCATTTT.

The chain is built from TRBV27 and TRBJ1-4; no reliable D call. There are 15 residues in the CDR3. Trimming pared 10 bases from V and 0 bases from J, leaving 15 bases between. Germline V gene lookup returns CDR1 MNHEY and CDR2 SMNVEV (reference sequence). The CDR3 sequence is CATGSRGATNEKLFF. CDR3 DNA: TGTGCCACCGGGTCTCGGGGAGCAACTAATGAAAAACTGTTTTTT.

This chain connects TRBV1 to TRBJ2-5; the DNA was not compared with TRBD2, the D call given in the table. TRBV1 is a pseudogene locus. This CDR3 has 16 amino acids. The chain's CDR3 is CTSSPQRLATKKTQYF. The CDR3 DNA is TGCACCAGCAGCCCTCAGCGACTAGCGACGAAGAAGACCCAGTACTTC.

This clone was counted once. V gene TRBV7-9 combines with J gene TRBJ1-4, with D uncertain. Germline-derived CDR1 and CDR2 are SEHNR and FQNEAQ (reference sequence). The V and J ends lost 0 bases and 6 bases respectively, with 17 bases between them. The CDR3 contains 17 residues. The CDR3 nucleotides are TGTGCCAGCAGCTTAGCCCGCGCTGGAGGATTCTATGAAAAACTGTTTTTT. Translating it yields CASSLARAGGFYEKLFF. Full variable domain (remainder filled in from reference TRBV7-9 and TRBJ1-4): DTGVSQNPRHKITKRGQNVTFRCDPISEHNRLYWYRQTLGQGPEFLTYFQNEAQLEKSRLLSDRFSAERPKGSFSTLEIQRTEQGDSAMYLCASSLARAGGFYEKLFFGSGTQLSVL.

V and J are TRBV6-4 and TRBJ2-3, with 8 bases lining up with TRBD2. J gave up 4 bases and V 0 bases, and 3 bases lay outside the gene matches. CDR3 length: 15 amino acids. Per the germline V gene, CDR1 is MRHNA and CDR2 is SNTAGT. The DNA for the CDR3 is TGTGCCAGCAGTGACTCGAGCGGGAGCGCAGATACGCAGTATTTT. The encoded protein is CASSDSSGSADTQYF.

The rearrangement links TRBV5-1 to TRBJ2-2, with D tentatively TRBD1 (5 bases). Trimming shortened V by 1 base and J by 0 bases, and 16 bases separated the two germline ends. Germline CDR1 and CDR2: SGHRS and YFSETQ. The CDR3 spans 18 residues. In DNA, the CDR3 is TGCGCCAGCAGCTTGTGGCAGGGCTTGCAGGCGAACACCGGGGAGCTGTTTTTT. Translating it yields CASSLWQGLQANTGELFF.

The rearrangement links TRBV5-5 to TRBJ2-7, with TRBD2 identical over 8 bases. The germline gives CDR1 SGHKS, CDR2 YYEKEE (reference sequence). V dropped 0 bases and J dropped 4; count of bases not matched to a gene: 6. CDR3 length: 15 residues. The CDR3 nucleotides read TGTGCCAGCAGCTTGGTGGCTAGCGGGCAATACGAGCAGTACTTC. Its translation: CASSLVASGQYEQYF.